This section outlines one T cell receptor (beta chain) sequence together with its context. This entry is derived from a study of shared clonotypes between healthy human individuals. This table comes from immunoSEQ multiplex PCR, and its TCRdb copy is limited to in-frame clones, with some not included. The table shows approximately 95,000 clones, with under 80% occurring only once. The germline V gene has CDR1 MDHEN and CDR2 SYDVKM. The junction had 7 bases not matched to a gene; V was cut back by 8 bases and J by 3 bases. This CDR3 has 13 amino acids. This TCR was recovered from a man younger than 40 in good health. The sequenced sample was memory CD8+ T cells sorted from blood. Subset of the sample: CD45RO+ cells pooled with CCR7-negative TemRA cells. The chain uses TRBV28 and TRBJ2-7, with 7 bases lining up with TRBD1. The CDR3 spells CASEYPGGYEQYF. The CDR3 nucleotides are TGTGCCAGCGAATACCCAGGGGGCTACGAGCAGTACTTC.